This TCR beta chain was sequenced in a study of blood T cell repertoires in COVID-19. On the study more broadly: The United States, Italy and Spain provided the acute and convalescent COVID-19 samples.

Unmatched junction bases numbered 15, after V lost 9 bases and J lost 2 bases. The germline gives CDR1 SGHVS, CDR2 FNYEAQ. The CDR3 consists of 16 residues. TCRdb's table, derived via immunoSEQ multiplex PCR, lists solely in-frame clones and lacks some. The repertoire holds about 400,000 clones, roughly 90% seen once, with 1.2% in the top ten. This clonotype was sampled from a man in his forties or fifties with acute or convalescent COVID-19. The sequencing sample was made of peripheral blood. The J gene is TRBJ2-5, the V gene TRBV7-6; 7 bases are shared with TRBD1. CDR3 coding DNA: TGTGCCAGTACCCGGATGTTCGGGACAGAACAAGAGACCCAGTACTTC. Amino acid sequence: CASTRMFGTEQETQYF.